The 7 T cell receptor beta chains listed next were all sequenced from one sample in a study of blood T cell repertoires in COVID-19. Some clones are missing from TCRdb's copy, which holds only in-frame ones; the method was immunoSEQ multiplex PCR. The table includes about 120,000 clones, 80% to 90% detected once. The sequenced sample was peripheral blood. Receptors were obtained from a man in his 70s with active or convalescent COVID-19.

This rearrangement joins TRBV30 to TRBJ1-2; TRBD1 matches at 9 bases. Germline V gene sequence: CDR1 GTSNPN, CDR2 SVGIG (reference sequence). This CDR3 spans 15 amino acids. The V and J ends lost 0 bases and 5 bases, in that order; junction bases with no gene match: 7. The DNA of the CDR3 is TGTGCCTGGAGTGTAACAGGGGGCTTTGGGTATGGCTACACCTTC. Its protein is CAWSVTGGFGYGYTF.

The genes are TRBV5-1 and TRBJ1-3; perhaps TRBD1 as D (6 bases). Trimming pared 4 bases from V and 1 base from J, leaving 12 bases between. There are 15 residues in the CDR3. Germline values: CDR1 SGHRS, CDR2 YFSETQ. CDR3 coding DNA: TGCGCCAGCAGCCAACAGGGAGATTCTGGAAACACCATATATTTT. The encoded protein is CASSQQGDSGNTIYF. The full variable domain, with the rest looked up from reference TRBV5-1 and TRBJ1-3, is KAGVTQTPRYLIKTRGQQVTLSCSPISGHRSVSWYQQTPGQGLQFLFEYFSETQRNKGNFPGRFSGRQFSNSRSEMNVSTLELGDSALYLCASSQQGDSGNTIYFGEGSWLTVV.

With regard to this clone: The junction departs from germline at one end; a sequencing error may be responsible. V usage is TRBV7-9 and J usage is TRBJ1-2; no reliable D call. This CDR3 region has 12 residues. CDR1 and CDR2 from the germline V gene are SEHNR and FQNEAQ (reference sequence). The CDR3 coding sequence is TGTGCCAGCAGTGATGCCGGGAGGTTTTGGCAATTC. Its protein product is CASSDAGRFWQF.

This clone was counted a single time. CDR3 sequence: CASSEAGVSGNTIYF. The CDR3 DNA reads TGTGCCAGCAGTGAGGCAGGCGTATCTGGAAACACCATATATTTT. The J gene is TRBJ1-3, the V gene TRBV2; D gene ambiguous. Germline CDR1 reads SNHLY; CDR2 reads FYNNEI. Trimming removed 3 bases at V and 1 base at J, with 10 bases between. The CDR3 has 15 residues.

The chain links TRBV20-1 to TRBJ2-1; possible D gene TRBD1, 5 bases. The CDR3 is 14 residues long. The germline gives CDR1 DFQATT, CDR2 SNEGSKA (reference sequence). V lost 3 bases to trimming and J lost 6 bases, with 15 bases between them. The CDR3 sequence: CSASFTGPGNEQFF. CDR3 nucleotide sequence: TGCAGTGCTAGTTTCACAGGCCCAGGCAATGAGCAGTTCTTC.

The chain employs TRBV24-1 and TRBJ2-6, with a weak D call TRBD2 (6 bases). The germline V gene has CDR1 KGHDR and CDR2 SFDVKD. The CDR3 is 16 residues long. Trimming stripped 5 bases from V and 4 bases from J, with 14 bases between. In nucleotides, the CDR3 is TGTGCCACCAGTGTAGAGTCGGGGGACGGGGCCAACGTCCTGACTTTC. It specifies CATSVESGDGANVLTF.

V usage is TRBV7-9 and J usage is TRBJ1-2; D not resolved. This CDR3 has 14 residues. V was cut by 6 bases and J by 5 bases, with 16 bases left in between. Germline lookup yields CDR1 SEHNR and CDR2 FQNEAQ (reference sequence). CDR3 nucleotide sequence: TGTGCCAGCAGTTCCCACCCAGCGGGGTATGGCTACACCTTC. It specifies CASSSHPAGYGYTF.